The sequence of this T cell receptor beta chain was determined in a study of blood T cell repertoires in COVID-19. At the level of the study: Sites across the United States, Italy and Spain contributed samples from acute and convalescent COVID-19.

The CDR3 is made up of 13 amino acids. V dropped 3 bases and J dropped 6; count of bases not matched to a gene: 4. The germline V gene has CDR1 GTSNPN and CDR2 SVGIG (reference sequence). The authors' processing: Amplified reference gene primers provided the basis for estimating nucleated cell counts. The assay was immunoSEQ multiplex PCR, and TCRdb's table has in-frame clones only and misses some. The DNA was the basis for D and trimming; V, J and clone size are from that table. The table shows 30,000 to 40,000 clones, with about 89% occurring only once. This TCR derives from a woman aged 25 to 45 in a cohort sampled during active COVID-19. This chain connects TRBV30 to TRBJ2-1; 8 bases are a match to TRBD2. The sample comprised peripheral blood. The CDR3 DNA is TGTGCCTGGAGGAGAGCGGGAGCCAATGAGCAGTTCTTC. This gives the protein CAWRRAGANEQFF.